These 24 T cell receptor beta chains originate from one sample sequenced in a study of glioma-infiltrating T cells. Using RNA template, CDR3s of TCR alpha and beta were amplified with iRepertoire arm-PCR. One entry per CDR3 protein results from TCRdb running MiXCR on the multiplex PCR reads. The repertoire includes roughly 16,000 distinct CDR3 sequences, nearly 60% of them detected once, and around two fifths sits in the top ten. Sequencing was performed on glioma tissue, nonneoplastic brain tissue, or PBMCs (not recorded which). The receptor set was obtained from a human donor with low-grade glioma or glioblastoma, undergoing nonglioma brain surgery, or in good health (not recorded which).

V usage is TRBV5-1 and J usage is TRBJ2-5, with 11 positions matching TRBD1. With V trimmed by 4 bases and J by 5 bases, 10 bases remained unmatched. There are 16 residues in the CDR3. The germline CDR1 and CDR2 sequences are SGHRS and YFSETQ. The CDR3 loop is CASSPDRGRRSETQYF. CDR3 coding DNA: TGCGCCAGCAGCCCGGACAGGGGGCGTCGGTCGGAGACCCAGTACTTC.

V and J are TRBV27 and TRBJ2-3; D not certain. Per the germline V gene, CDR1 is MNHEY and CDR2 is SMNVEV (reference sequence). Trimming took 5 bases from V and 4 from J, leaving 13 bases between them. This CDR3 is 14 amino acids long. The CDR3 here is CASSVPGRPDTQYF. The CDR3 DNA sequence: TGTGCCAGCAGTGTGCCGGGCAGACCAGATACGCAGTATTTT.

The chain is built from TRBV6-1 and TRBJ1-1; D is ambiguous. Trimming took 5 bases from V and 0 from J, leaving 10 bases between them. Germline CDR1 and CDR2: MNHNS and SASEGT. CDR3 length: 14 residues. The CDR3 nucleotides read TGTGCCAGCAGTCATAGGGAGATGAACACTGAAGCTTTCTTT. Translation: CASSHREMNTEAFF.

This clonotype occurred many times. The chain recombines TRBV14 with TRBJ1-3; TRBD1 aligns across 7 bases. The CDR3 has 16 residues. The V and J ends lost 3 bases and 0 bases, in that order; junction bases with no gene match: 5. Germline V lookup: CDR1 SGHDN, CDR2 FVKESK. CDR3 in DNA: TGTGCCAGCAGCCATCCTACAGGGGTCTCTGGAAACACCATATATTTT. As protein: CASSHPTGVSGNTIYF.

This sequence joins TRBV27 and TRBJ1-2; D is uncertain. The CDR3 has 13 amino acids. The germline V gene encodes CDR1 MNHEY and CDR2 SMNVEV (reference sequence). V gave up 5 bases and J gave up 6 bases, with 13 bases separating them. CDR3 sequence (DNA): TGTGCCAGCAGTCCCCGGGAGGGCGATGGCTACACCTTC. Its translation is CASSPREGDGYTF.

The chain is built from TRBV7-9 and TRBJ2-3; TRBD1 agrees at 9 bases. Matching the DNA end better, TRBJ2-5 makes the J call doubtful. CDR1 is SEHNR and CDR2 is FQNEAQ in the germline V gene (reference sequence). There are 14 residues in the CDR3. CDR3 sequence: CASSMGQGQETQYF. CDR3 DNA sequence: TGTGCCAGCAGCATGGGACAGGGTCAAGAGACCCAGTACTTC.

This clonotype was found once. This chain connects TRBV20-1 to TRBJ1-2; D gene ambiguous. CDR1 is DFQATT, CDR2 SNEGSKA, per germline (reference sequence). V lost 2 bases and J lost 3, with 4 bases in between. There are 11 residues in the CDR3. The CDR3 DNA follows: TGCAGTGCTAGACGGGACTATGGCTACACCTTC. The encoded protein is CSARRDYGYTF.

This clonotype came up once. A much larger clone differs from this one at a single base, so this may be a read error. The chain carries TRBV4-3 and TRBJ2-7, with TRBD1 identical over 8 bases. Germline lookup yields CDR1 LGHNA and CDR2 YSLEER. The CDR3 totals 16 residues. The CDR3: CASSQDWQGASYKQYF. In DNA, the CDR3 is TGCGCCAGCAGCCAAGATTGGCAGGGGGCCTCCTACAAGCAGTACTTC.

For the CDR3, the DNA is TGTGCCAGCAGCCACAGGGCTCAAGAGACCCAGTACTTC. Its protein is CASSHRAQETQYF. V is TRBV28 and J is TRBJ2-5; possibly TRBD1 for D (6 bases). Trimming stripped 6 bases from V and 2 bases from J, with 10 bases between. The CDR3 runs 13 residues. Germline CDR1 and CDR2: MDHEN and SYDVKM.

This clonotype was seen repeatedly, ten times or more. The CDR3 loop reads CASSPNYRGEDNEQFF. The DNA of the CDR3 is TGCGCCAGCAGCCCCAACTACAGGGGGGAAGACAATGAGCAGTTCTTC. The rearrangement links TRBV4-1 to TRBJ2-1, with 8 bases identical to TRBD1. CDR3 length equals 16 residues. The germline CDR1 and CDR2 sequences are MGHRA and YSYEKL. The V and J ends lost 4 bases and 5 bases, in that order; junction bases with no gene match: 10.

The CDR3 region is CASSPPGTRYNEQFF. CDR3 nucleotides: TGTGCCAGCAGCCCCCCCGGGACTAGGTACAATGAGCAGTTCTTC. The chain combines TRBV6-1 with TRBJ2-1, with 8 bases aligning to TRBD2. This CDR3 comprises 15 residues. Germline CDR1 MNHNS, CDR2 SASEGT. V lost 6 bases and J lost 4; bases outside the gene matches: 8.

The genes are TRBV18 and TRBJ1-1; possible D gene TRBD1, 6 bases. This CDR3 has 12 amino acids. Trimming cost V 3 bases and J 10 bases, with 12 bases left between them. Germline lookup yields CDR1 KGHSH and CDR2 LQKENI. Here the CDR3 DNA reads TGTGCCAGCTCACCCAAGACAGGCCGAGCTTTCTTT. This sequence encodes CASSPKTGRAFF.

Remarks on this clonotype: A read error may produce the germline difference seen at one junction end. The chain uses TRBV6-1 and TRBJ1-3, with 9 bases fitting TRBD1. The germline V gene has CDR1 MNHNS and CDR2 SASEGT. The CDR3 is made up of 15 amino acids. CDR3 amino acids: CAISSYRGRGNTIYF. The CDR3 DNA is TGTGCCATCAGTTCATACAGGGGGCGAGGAAACACCATATATTTT.

CDR3 region: CASSRRAGWNEKLFF. For the CDR3, the DNA is TGTGCCAGCAGTCGAAGGGCAGGGTGGAATGAAAAACTGTTTTTT. The J gene is TRBJ1-4, the V gene TRBV25-1, with a tentative D call TRBD1 (5 bases). The CDR3 contains 15 residues. Looked up from germline, CDR1 is MGHDK and CDR2 is SYGVNS. V dropped 5 bases and J dropped 5 bases, with 15 bases sitting between them.

The gene calls are TRBV15 and TRBJ1-5; TRBD1 is a possible D gene (5 bases). CDR1 and CDR2 from the germline V gene are LNHNV and YYDKDF (reference sequence). The CDR3 is 12 residues long. V lost 6 bases to trimming and J lost 4 bases, with 7 bases between them. CDR3 sequence: CATRGENQPQHF. The CDR3, as DNA: TGTGCCACCAGGGGGGAGAATCAGCCCCAGCATTTT.

With respect to this clonotype: One junction end does not reproduce the germline sequence, and a read error may be involved. The genes are TRBV29-1 and TRBJ1-4; perhaps TRBD1 as D (6 bases). Germline lookup yields CDR1 SQVTM and CDR2 ANQGSEA. CDR3 size: 14 residues. The CDR3 here is CIVAPGAQAEKLFF. CDR3 DNA: TGCATCGTTGCGCCAGGGGCCCAGGCCGAAAAACTGTTTTTT. The complete variable domain, with remaining parts taken from reference TRBV29-1 and TRBJ1-4, reads SAVISQKPSRDICQRGTSLTIQCQVDSQVTMMFWYRQQPGQSLTLIATANQGSEATYESGFVIDKFPISRPNLTFSTLTVSNMSPEDSSIYLCIVAPGAQAEKLFFGSGTQLSVL.

The genes are TRBV6-6 and TRBJ1-1; TRBD1 might be the D (6 bases). CDR1 and CDR2 from the germline V gene are MNHNY and SVGAGI (reference sequence). The CDR3 extends over 15 amino acids. Trimming removed 1 base from V and 5 bases from J, with 14 bases in between. The CDR3 region is CASSYWIGGRTEAFF. The CDR3 DNA reads TGTGCCAGCAGTTACTGGATTGGGGGCAGAACTGAAGCTTTCTTT.

The chain joins TRBV28 to TRBJ2-1; D remains unclear. CDR1 is MDHEN and CDR2 is SYDVKM in the germline V gene. Trimming took off 3 bases at V and 6 bases at J, with 12 bases between the two ends. The CDR3 has 14 residues. The CDR3 DNA sequence: TGTGCCAGCAGTTTTGATAGGGTTTTCAATGAGCAGTTCTTC. It codes for CASSFDRVFNEQFF.

This clonotype showed up just once. J is TRBJ2-7 and V is TRBV18; the match to TRBD1 covers 7 bases. CDR3 size: 15 residues. The germline gives CDR1 KGHSH, CDR2 LQKENI. V lost 2 bases to trimming and J lost 0 bases; unmatched junction nucleotides: 4. This CDR3 is CASSPGAGGSYEQYF. The CDR3 DNA is TGTGCCAGCTCACCAGGGGCAGGGGGCTCCTACGAGCAGTACTTC.

The chain combines TRBV27 with TRBJ2-5; D gene ambiguous. CDR1 and CDR2 (germline): MNHEY, SMNVEV (reference sequence). This CDR3 contains 11 residues. The V and J ends lost 6 bases and 4 bases respectively, with 6 bases between them. This CDR3 is CASSQGETQYF. CDR3 sequence (DNA): TGTGCCAGCAGCCAAGGAGAGACCCAGTACTTC.

The J gene is TRBJ2-7, the V gene TRBV28; D is unresolved. In germline, CDR1 is MDHEN, CDR2 SYDVKM. Trimming removed 6 bases at V and 0 bases at J, with 6 bases between. The CDR3 has 12 residues. CDR3 bases: TGTGCCAGCAGCGACCCCTCCTACGAGCAGTACTTC. Amino acid sequence: CASSDPSYEQYF.

The chain is built from TRBV19 and TRBJ1-5; no firm D call. The V end lost 1 base, the J end lost 1 base, and 8 bases lay between the germline ends. The CDR3 sequence is 15 residues long. Germline V CDR1 and CDR2: LNHDA, SQIVND (reference sequence). The CDR3 DNA reads as TGTGCCAGTAGTATAGTCAAGTCAAGCAATCAGCCCCAGCATTTT. Amino acids: CASSIVKSSNQPQHF.

The chain combines TRBV6-1 with TRBJ2-7; 8 bases are shared with TRBD1. Germline V gene lookup returns CDR1 MNHNS and CDR2 SASEGT. CDR3 length: 14 residues. The J segment lost 2 bases and the V segment lost 6 bases, leaving 6 bases of the junction unmatched. The CDR3 DNA reads as TGTGCCAGCAGACTTCAGGGGGCGGCCTACGAGCAGTACTTC. It is translated as CASRLQGAAYEQYF.

The chain has TRBV20-1 and TRBJ2-7, with D possibly matching TRBD2 (5 bases). V was shortened by 1 base and J by 4 bases, with 14 bases between the two germline ends. This CDR3 comprises 14 residues. CDR1 DFQATT and CDR2 SNEGSKA come from the germline V gene (reference sequence). The CDR3: CSARAHGAAYEQYF. In DNA form, the CDR3 reads TGCAGTGCTAGAGCTCATGGAGCGGCTTACGAGCAGTACTTC.